A selection of T cell receptor beta chains follows, all from one sample in a study of Graves' ophthalmopathy and Graves' hyperthyroidism. TCRdb called the multiplex PCR reads again in MiXCR, with one record for every CDR3 protein. The sample lists 360,000 or so distinct CDR3 sequences; about 17% were seen once. Sequencing was done on a sample of peripheral blood. These receptors were taken from a woman under 30 with Graves' ophthalmopathy. The CDR3 runs from the conserved cysteine through the conserved F or W. The order of the fields is D gene, J gene, V gene, clone size, CDR3 protein, CDR3 DNA. A D gene is named only where the DNA matches it firmly. The listing skips clone size in some rows; elsewhere it reads once, few, many or a size class.

TRBD2,TRBJ2-2,TRBV5-1,few,CASSFSSGSNTGELFF,TGCGCCAGCAGCTTTTCTAGCGGCTCAAACACCGGGGAGCTGTTTTTT
TRBD1,TRBJ1-4,TRBV12-5,many,CASGDPRGQANEKLFF,TGTGCTAGTGGTGATCCCCGGGGACAGGCTAATGAAAAACTGTTTTTT
.,TRBJ1-2,TRBV27,many,CASSLSFAGPLYGYTF,TGTGCCAGCAGTTTATCGTTCGCAGGACCGCTCTATGGCTACACCTTC
.,TRBJ2-2,TRBV12-3/TRBV12-4,many,CASSLGSGLGTGELFF,TGTGCCAGCAGTTTAGGGTCGGGTTTGGGCACCGGGGAGCTGTTTTTT
.,TRBJ1-5,TRBV19,many,CASSIESGREQPQHF,TGTGCCAGTAGTATAGAATCAGGGAGGGAACAGCCCCAGCATTTT
.,TRBJ2-1,TRBV10-1,many,CASSGGDYNEQFF,TGCGCCAGCAGTGGCGGGGACTACAATGAGCAGTTCTTC
TRBD1,TRBJ2-7,TRBV11-2,many,CASSPGQGELYEQYF,TGTGCCAGCAGCCCCGGACAGGGGGAGTTGTACGAGCAGTACTTC
TRBD1,TRBJ1-1,TRBV13,few,CASSFRGNIEAFF,TGTGCCAGCAGCTTCAGGGGGAACATTGAAGCTTTCTTT
.,TRBJ1-1,TRBV2,many,CASSGQANTEAFF,TGTGCCAGCAGTGGACAGGCCAACACTGAAGCTTTCTTT
.,TRBJ1-1,TRBV6-1,many,CASRPPLQGGAEAFF,TGTGCCAGCAGACCCCCCCTCCAGGGAGGCGCTGAAGCTTTCTTT
.,TRBJ1-5,TRBV19,.,CASSWQRNQPQHF,TGTGCCAGCAGTTGGCAGCGGAATCAGCCCCAGCATTTT
.,TRBJ1-1,TRBV30,many,CAWSQTKNTEAFF,TGTGCCTGGAGCCAGACCAAGAACACTGAAGCTTTCTTT
TRBD1,TRBJ2-7,TRBV11-2,many,CASSRVDRRNYEQYF,TGTGCCAGCAGTCGGGTGGACAGGCGAAACTACGAGCAGTACTTC
.,TRBJ2-6,TRBV7-6,many,CASSRDISRSGANVLTF,TGTGCCAGCAGCAGAGATATCAGCCGGTCTGGGGCCAACGTCCTGACTTTC
.,TRBJ2-7,TRBV6-1,many,CASSPRLGVYEQYF,TGTGCCAGCAGCCCTAGGTTAGGTGTCTACGAGCAGTACTTC